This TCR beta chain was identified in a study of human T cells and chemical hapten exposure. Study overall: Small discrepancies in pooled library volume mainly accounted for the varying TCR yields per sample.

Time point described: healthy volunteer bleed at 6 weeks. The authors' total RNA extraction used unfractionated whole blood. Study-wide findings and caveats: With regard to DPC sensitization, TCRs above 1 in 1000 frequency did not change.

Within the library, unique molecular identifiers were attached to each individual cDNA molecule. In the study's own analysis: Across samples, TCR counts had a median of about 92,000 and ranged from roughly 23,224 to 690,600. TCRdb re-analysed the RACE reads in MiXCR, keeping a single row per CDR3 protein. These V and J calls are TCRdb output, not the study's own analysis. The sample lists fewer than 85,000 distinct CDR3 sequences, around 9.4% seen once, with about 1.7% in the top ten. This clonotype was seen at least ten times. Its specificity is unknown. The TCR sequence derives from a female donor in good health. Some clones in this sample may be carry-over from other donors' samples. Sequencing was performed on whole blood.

The CDR3 DNA follows: TGCAGTCTTCACAGGGGAGAGAGCGGCTACACCTTC. Its protein is CSLHRGESGYTF. The genes are TRBV29-1 and TRBJ1-2; TRBD1 aligns across 7 bases. Germline CDR1 is SQVTM and CDR2 is ANQGSEA. The CDR3 runs 12 residues.